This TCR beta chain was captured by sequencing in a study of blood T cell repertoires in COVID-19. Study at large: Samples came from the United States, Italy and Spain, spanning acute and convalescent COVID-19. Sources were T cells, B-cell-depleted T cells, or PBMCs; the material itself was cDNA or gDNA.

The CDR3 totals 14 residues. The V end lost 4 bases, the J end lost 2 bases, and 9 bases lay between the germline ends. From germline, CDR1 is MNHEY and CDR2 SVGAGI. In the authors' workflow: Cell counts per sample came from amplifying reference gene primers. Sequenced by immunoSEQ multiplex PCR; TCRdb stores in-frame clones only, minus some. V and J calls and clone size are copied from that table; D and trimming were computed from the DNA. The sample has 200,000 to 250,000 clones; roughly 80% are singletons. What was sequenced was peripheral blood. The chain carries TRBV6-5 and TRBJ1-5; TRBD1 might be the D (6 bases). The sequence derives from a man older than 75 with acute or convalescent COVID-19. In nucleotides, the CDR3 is TGTGCCAGCAGTTGGGGGCCAGGCAATCAGCCCCAGCATTTT. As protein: CASSWGPGNQPQHF.